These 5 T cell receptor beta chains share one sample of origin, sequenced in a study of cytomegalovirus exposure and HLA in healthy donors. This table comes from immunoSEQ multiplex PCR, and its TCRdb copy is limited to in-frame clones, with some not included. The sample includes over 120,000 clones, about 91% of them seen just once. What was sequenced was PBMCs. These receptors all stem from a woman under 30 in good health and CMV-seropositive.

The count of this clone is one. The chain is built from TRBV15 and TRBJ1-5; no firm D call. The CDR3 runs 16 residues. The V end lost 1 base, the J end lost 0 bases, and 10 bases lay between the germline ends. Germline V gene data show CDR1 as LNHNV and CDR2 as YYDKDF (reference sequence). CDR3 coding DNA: TGTGCCACCAGCAGAGGAGTGAGAGATAGCAATCAGCCCCAGCATTTT. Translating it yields CATSRGVRDSNQPQHF. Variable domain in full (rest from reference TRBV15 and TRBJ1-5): DAMVIQNPRYQVTQFGKPVTLSCSQTLNHNVMYWYQQKSSQAPKLLFHYYDKDFNNEADTPDNFQSRRPNTSFCFLDIRSPGLGDTAMYLCATSRGVRDSNQPQHFGDGTRLSIL.

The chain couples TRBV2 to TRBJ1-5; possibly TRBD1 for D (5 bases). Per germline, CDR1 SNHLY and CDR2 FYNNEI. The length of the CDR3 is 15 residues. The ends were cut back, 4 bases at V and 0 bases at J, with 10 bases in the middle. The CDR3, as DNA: TGTGCCAGCAGTGGCGGACACGTTAGCAATCAGCCCCAGCATTTT. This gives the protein CASSGGHVSNQPQHF.

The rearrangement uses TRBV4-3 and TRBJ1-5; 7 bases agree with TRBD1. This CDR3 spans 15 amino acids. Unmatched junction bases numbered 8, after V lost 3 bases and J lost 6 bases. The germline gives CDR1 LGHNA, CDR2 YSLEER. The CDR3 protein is CASSQIDRVGQPQHF. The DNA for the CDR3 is TGCGCCAGCAGCCAGATCGACAGGGTGGGTCAGCCCCAGCATTTT.

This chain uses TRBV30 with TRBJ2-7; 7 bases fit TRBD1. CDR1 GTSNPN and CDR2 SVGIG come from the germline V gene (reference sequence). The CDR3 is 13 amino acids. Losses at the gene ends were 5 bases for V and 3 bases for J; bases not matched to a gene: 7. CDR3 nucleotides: TGTGCCTGGGAAGATAGGGGGCTCTACGAGCAGTACTTC. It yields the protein CAWEDRGLYEQYF.

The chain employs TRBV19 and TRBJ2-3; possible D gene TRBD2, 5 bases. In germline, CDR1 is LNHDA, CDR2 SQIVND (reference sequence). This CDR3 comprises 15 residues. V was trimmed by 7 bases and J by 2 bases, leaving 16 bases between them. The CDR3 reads CASKATGVNTDTQYF. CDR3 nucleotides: TGTGCCAGTAAGGCCACCGGGGTCAACACAGATACGCAGTATTTT.